This TCR beta chain was observed in a study of T cells expressing NK-cell markers. Synthesis of TCR beta cDNA relied on 5'RACE template switching carrying UMIs. From its re-call of the 5' RACE reads, TCRdb lists each CDR3 protein once, without DNA. The sample table sets out approximately 420,000 distinct CDR3 sequences. CDR3 size: 13 residues. Looked up from germline, CDR1 is LNHNV and CDR2 is YYDKDF (reference sequence). This TCR was sampled from a woman aged 45 to 65 in good health. The rearrangement uses TRBV15 and TRBJ2-7. Sequencing was carried out using blood T cells: a sorted CD56 or NKG2C T cell subset, CD4+ or CD8+ T cells, or bulk PBMC T cells (not recorded which). The CDR3: CATSRGGLYEQYF.